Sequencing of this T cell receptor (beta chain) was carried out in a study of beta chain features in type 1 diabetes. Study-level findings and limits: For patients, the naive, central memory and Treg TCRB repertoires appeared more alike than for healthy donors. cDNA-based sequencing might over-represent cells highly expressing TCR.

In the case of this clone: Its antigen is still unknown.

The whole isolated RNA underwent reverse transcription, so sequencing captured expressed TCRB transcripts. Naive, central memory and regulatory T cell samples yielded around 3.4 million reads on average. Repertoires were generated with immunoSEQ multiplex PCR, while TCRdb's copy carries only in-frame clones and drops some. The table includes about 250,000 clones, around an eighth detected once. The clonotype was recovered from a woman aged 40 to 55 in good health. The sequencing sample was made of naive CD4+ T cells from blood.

The CDR3 DNA reads TGCAGCGCCCGACAGGGGGCCCACTATGGCTACACCTTC. Its protein product is CSARQGAHYGYTF. This chain links TRBV29-1 with TRBJ1-2, with 10 bases aligning to TRBD1. V shed 7 bases, J shed 3 bases, and the junction held 5 bases outside the gene matches. This CDR3 comprises 13 residues. Germline V lookup: CDR1 SQVTM, CDR2 ANQGSEA.